Shown below are 22 T cell receptor beta chains from a single sample sequenced in a study of graft-versus-host responses after intestinal transplantation. Their antigens are not known. Clones were read by immunoSEQ multiplex PCR, and TCRdb kept only the in-frame ones, dropping some. The data hold about 70,000 clones, with over 75% observed a single time. Here the sequenced sample was unstimulated CD4+ T cells sorted from spleen or lymph node cells, taken before transplant. The receptors derive from a human donor who was the organ donor for an intestinal transplant.

This sequence joins TRBV2 and TRBJ2-2; D is perhaps TRBD1 (6 bases). The CDR3 extends over 14 amino acids. In germline, CDR1 is SNHLY, CDR2 FYNNEI. V was pared by 8 bases and J by 0 bases, with 10 bases between. DNA for the CDR3: TGTGCCAGCCGTAACAGGGCGAACACCGGGGAGCTGTTTTTT. As protein: CASRNRANTGELFF.

The rearrangement joins TRBV6-5 to TRBJ2-1, with TRBD2 matching 10 bases. There are 16 residues in the CDR3. Trimming at V came to 2 bases and at J to 3 bases, leaving 4 bases not matched to a gene. Germline CDR1 and CDR2: MNHEY and SVGAGI. The CDR3 region is CASSYGAGGLYNEQFF. The CDR3 DNA reads TGTGCCAGCAGTTACGGAGCGGGGGGGCTCTACAATGAGCAGTTCTTC.

This clone showed up just once. The rearrangement uses TRBV4-3 and TRBJ1-5, with a tentative D call TRBD1 (5 bases). The CDR3 spans 15 residues. Germline CDR1 is LGHNA and CDR2 is YSLEER. V was trimmed by 1 base and J by 8 bases, leaving 15 bases between them. DNA of the CDR3: TGCGCCAGCAGCCAAGGAGACGGGTCAGGGAAGCCCCAGCATTTT. This encodes CASSQGDGSGKPQHF.

This chain joins TRBV4-2 and TRBJ2-5; 9 bases map to TRBD1. The J segment lost 5 bases and the V segment lost 0 bases, leaving 4 bases of the junction unmatched. The CDR3 extends over 15 amino acids. The germline V gene has CDR1 LGHNA and CDR2 YNFKEQ. The CDR3 region is CASSQENRGQETQYF. The CDR3 region has the DNA TGTGCCAGCAGCCAAGAAAACAGGGGGCAGGAGACCCAGTACTTC.

This chain connects TRBV10-3 to TRBJ2-7; TRBD2 aligns across 10 bases. Germline lookup yields CDR1 ENHRY and CDR2 SYGVKD. This CDR3 has 15 residues. V was clipped by 3 bases and J by 5 bases; unmatched bases: 7. The CDR3 sequence: CAISDQRGGLNEQYV. CDR3 nucleotides: TGTGCCATCAGTGACCAGCGGGGGGGCCTGAACGAGCAGTACGTC.

This clone occurred a few times. The chain employs TRBV28 and TRBJ1-1, with a possible D match to TRBD1 (5 bases). Germline-derived CDR1 and CDR2 are MDHEN and SYDVKM. The CDR3 loop spans 12 amino acids. The V and J ends lost 1 base and 8 bases respectively, with 8 bases between them. The CDR3 DNA is TGTGCCAGCAGTTTATCTCACAGGGAAGCTTTCTTT. The encoded protein is CASSLSHREAFF.

This clone was seen a handful of times. The same CDR3 is also encoded by other DNA sequences in this sample. The CDR3 DNA reads TGTGCCAGCAGTGGGACAGGGTATGGCTACACCTTC. Amino acid sequence: CASSGTGYGYTF. The chain is built from TRBV6-1 and TRBJ1-2; 8 bases line up with TRBD1. Per germline, CDR1 MNHNS and CDR2 SASEGT. This CDR3 spans 12 amino acids. With V trimmed by 4 bases and J by 5 bases, 0 bases remained unmatched.

This chain joins TRBV5-6 and TRBJ2-4; unclear D gene. This CDR3 spans 14 amino acids. CDR1 and CDR2 from the germline V gene are SGHDT and YYEEEE. Trimming cost V 1 base and J 0 bases, with 5 bases left between them. CDR3 in DNA: TGTGCCAGCAGCTTGTCCGGAGCCAAAAACATTCAGTACTTC. This encodes CASSLSGAKNIQYF.

In this sample, this clone turned up a few times. The rearrangement joins TRBV7-2 to TRBJ1-3; possible D gene TRBD1, 5 bases. The length of the CDR3 is 15 residues. Germline CDR1 is SGHTA and CDR2 is FQGNSA. V was trimmed by 5 bases and J by 0 bases, leaving 11 bases between them. CDR3 residues: CASSPQGPSGNTIYF. Written as DNA, the CDR3 is TGTGCCAGCAGCCCCCAGGGTCCCTCTGGAAACACCATATATTTT.

This clone appeared once. This chain uses TRBV6-5 with TRBJ1-6, with 12 positions matching TRBD1. The junction had 6 bases not matched to a gene; V was cut back by 5 bases and J by 10 bases. The CDR3 is made up of 15 amino acids. Germline V CDR1 and CDR2: MNHEY, SVGAGI. The CDR3 DNA follows: TGTGCCAGCAGTCTCGGGACAGGGGGCTCGTCACCCCTCCACTTT. This sequence encodes CASSLGTGGSSPLHF.

The chain couples TRBV28 to TRBJ2-4; 7 bases are a match to TRBD1. Germline loops: CDR1 MDHEN, CDR2 SYDVKM. The CDR3 has 16 residues. Unmatched junction bases numbered 8, after V lost 3 bases and J lost 3 bases. The CDR3: CASSFPFPGGKNIQYF. The CDR3 nucleotides read TGTGCCAGCAGTTTTCCTTTCCCAGGGGGCAAAAACATTCAGTACTTC.

V gene TRBV15 combines with J gene TRBJ2-1; TRBD1 is a possible D gene (5 bases). CDR1 and CDR2 from the germline V gene are LNHNV and YYDKDF (reference sequence). Between the trimmed V and J ends, which lost 0 bases and 5 bases, there was a span of 8 bases. CDR3 size: 14 residues. The CDR3 is CATSREDIDNEQFF. The CDR3 nucleotides read TGTGCCACCAGCAGAGAGGACATCGACAATGAGCAGTTCTTC. Based on the CDR3 plus reference TRBV15 and TRBJ2-1, the full variable domain is DAMVIQNPRYQVTQFGKPVTLSCSQTLNHNVMYWYQQKSSQAPKLLFHYYDKDFNNEADTPDNFQSRRPNTSFCFLDIRSPGLGDTAMYLCATSREDIDNEQFFGPGTRLTVL.

The chain is built from TRBV2 and TRBJ2-1; weak D call: TRBD1 (5 bases). The V end was cut by 5 bases, the J end by 11 bases, with 16 bases between. Germline-derived CDR1 and CDR2 are SNHLY and FYNNEI. This CDR3 has 13 amino acids. CDR3 in amino acids: CASSKGAQEQQFF. The DNA for the CDR3 is TGTGCCAGCAGTAAAGGGGCGCAGGAACAGCAGTTCTTC. Together with reference TRBV2 and TRBJ2-1, the CDR3 gives the full variable domain: EPEVTQTPSHQVTQMGQEVILRCVPISNHLYFYWYRQILGQKVEFLVSFYNNEISEKSEIFDDQFSVERPDGSNFTLKIRSTKLEDSAMYFCASSKGAQEQQFFGPGTRLTVL.

The chain combines TRBV5-5 with TRBJ2-7; D might be TRBD1 (5 bases). Trimming removed 0 bases from V and 0 bases from J, with 13 bases in between. This CDR3 is built from 16 residues. Germline-derived CDR1 and CDR2 are SGHKS and YYEKEE (reference sequence). CDR3 loop: CASSLAAGWDSYEQYV. For the CDR3, the DNA is TGTGCCAGCAGCTTGGCGGCAGGGTGGGACTCCTACGAGCAGTACGTC.

The chain's CDR3 is CASSGVGQGYNEQFF. CDR3 DNA: TGTGCCAGCAGTGGGGTTGGACAGGGCTACAATGAGCAGTTCTTC. The chain employs TRBV25-1 and TRBJ2-1, with TRBD1 matching 8 bases. CDR1 is MGHDK and CDR2 is SYGVNS in the germline V gene. The CDR3 runs to 15 residues. Losses at the gene ends were 4 bases for V and 3 bases for J; bases not matched to a gene: 5.

This chain links TRBV5-6 with TRBJ1-3, with 7 bases aligning to TRBD1. This CDR3 has 16 residues. Germline V gene lookup returns CDR1 SGHDT and CDR2 YYEEEE. The ends lost 4 bases at V and 0 bases at J; junction bases unmatched: 7. CDR3 loop: CASSRRGQSSGNTIYF. In DNA form, the CDR3 reads TGTGCCAGCAGCCGTAGGGGACAGAGCTCTGGAAACACCATATATTTT.

The gene calls are TRBV28 and TRBJ1-2, with 11 bases fitting TRBD1. CDR1 MDHEN and CDR2 SYDVKM come from the germline V gene. V shed 6 bases, J shed 3 bases, and the junction held 3 bases outside the gene matches. The CDR3 length is 14 residues. The CDR3 sequence is CASSRDRGDYGYTF. CDR3 sequence (DNA): TGTGCCAGCAGCCGGGACAGGGGGGACTATGGCTACACCTTC.

This clone is a singleton in its sample. The genes are TRBV5-1 and TRBJ2-3; D gene ambiguous. The germline V and J ends were trimmed by 4 bases and 6 bases, with 12 bases remaining between them. This CDR3 comprises 13 residues. Germline CDR1 SGHRS, CDR2 YFSETQ. CDR3 in DNA: TGCGCCAGCAGCCCCACTGTAGCTGATACGCAGTATTTT. Its translation is CASSPTVADTQYF. Filled out from reference TRBV5-1 and TRBJ2-3, the complete variable domain reads KAGVTQTPRYLIKTRGQQVTLSCSPISGHRSVSWYQQTPGQGLQFLFEYFSETQRNKGNFPGRFSGRQFSNSRSEMNVSTLELGDSALYLCASSPTVADTQYFGPGTRLTVL.

This clone was observed a single time. CDR3 sequence: CASSVGHNLNTEAFF. In nucleotides, the CDR3 is TGTGCCAGCAGCGTAGGACACAATCTGAACACTGAAGCTTTCTTT. The genes are TRBV9 and TRBJ1-1; D remains ambiguous. The CDR3 is made up of 15 amino acids. CDR1 and CDR2 from the germline V gene are SGDLS and YYNGEE. V was clipped by 0 bases and J by 0 bases, with 9 bases between them.

The chain has TRBV5-1 and TRBJ1-5, with D unclear. The CDR3 consists of 15 residues. Germline V gene data show CDR1 as SGHRS and CDR2 as YFSETQ. Between the trimmed V and J ends, which lost 0 bases and 4 bases, there was a span of 11 bases. CDR3 sequence (DNA): TGCGCCAGCAGCTTGGGGTACAGCTCGAATCAGCCCCAGCATTTT. Its protein is CASSLGYSSNQPQHF.

This chain links TRBV13 with TRBJ2-3; D is possibly TRBD1 (6 bases). The V gene lost 5 bases and the J gene lost 4 bases, with 19 bases spanning the gap. Germline V lookup: CDR1 PRHDT, CDR2 FYEKMQ (reference sequence). CDR3 size: 16 residues. The CDR3: CASSPYRVGTPDTQYF. The CDR3 bases are TGTGCCAGCAGCCCGTACAGGGTGGGCACCCCAGATACGCAGTATTTT. Drawing the rest from reference TRBV13 and TRBJ2-3, the complete variable domain is AAGVIQSPRHLIKEKRETATLKCYPIPRHDTVYWYQQGPGQDPQFLISFYEKMQSDKGSIPDRFSAQQFSDYHSELNMSSLELGDSALYFCASSPYRVGTPDTQYFGPGTRLTVL.

The chain uses TRBV5-1 and TRBJ2-1; TRBD2 matches 11 bases. The CDR3 totals 16 residues. Germline V gene sequence: CDR1 SGHRS, CDR2 YFSETQ. V lost 4 bases to trimming and J lost 4 bases; unmatched junction nucleotides: 7. CDR3 coding DNA: TGCGCCAGCAGCGGATTAGCGGGGGGGCGGTACAATGAGCAGTTCTTC. Protein: CASSGLAGGRYNEQFF.